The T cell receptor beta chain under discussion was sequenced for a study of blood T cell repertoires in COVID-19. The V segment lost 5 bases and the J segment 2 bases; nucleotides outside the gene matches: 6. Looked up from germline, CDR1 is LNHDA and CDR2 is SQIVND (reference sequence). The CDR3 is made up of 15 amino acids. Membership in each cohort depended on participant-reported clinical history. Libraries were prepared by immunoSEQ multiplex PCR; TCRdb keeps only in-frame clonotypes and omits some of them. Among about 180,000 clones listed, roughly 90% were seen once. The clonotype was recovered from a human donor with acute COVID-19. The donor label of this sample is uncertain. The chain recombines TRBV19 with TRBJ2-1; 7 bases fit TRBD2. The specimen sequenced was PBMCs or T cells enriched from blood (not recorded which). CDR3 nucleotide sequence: TGTGCCAGTAGTCCTTCCGGGACTACCTACAATGAGCAGTTCTTC. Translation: CASSPSGTTYNEQFF.